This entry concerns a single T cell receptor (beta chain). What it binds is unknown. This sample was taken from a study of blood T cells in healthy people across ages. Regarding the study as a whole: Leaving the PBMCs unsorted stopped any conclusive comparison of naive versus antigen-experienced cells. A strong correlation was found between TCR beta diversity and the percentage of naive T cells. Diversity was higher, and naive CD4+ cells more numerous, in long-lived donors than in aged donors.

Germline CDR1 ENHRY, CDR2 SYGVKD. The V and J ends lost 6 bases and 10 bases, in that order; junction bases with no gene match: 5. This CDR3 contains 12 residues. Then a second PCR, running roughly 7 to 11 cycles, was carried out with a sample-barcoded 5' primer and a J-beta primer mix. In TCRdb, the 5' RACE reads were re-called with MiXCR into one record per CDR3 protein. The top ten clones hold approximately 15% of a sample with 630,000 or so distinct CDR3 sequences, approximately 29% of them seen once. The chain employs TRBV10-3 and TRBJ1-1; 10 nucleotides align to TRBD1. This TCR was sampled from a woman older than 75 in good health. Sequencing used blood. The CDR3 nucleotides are TGTGCCATCAGCAGACAGGGGGCGGTAGCTTTCTTT. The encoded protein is CAISRQGAVAFF.